The T cell receptor (beta chain) described here comes from a study of blood T cell repertoires in COVID-19 (dated by TCRdb to between 2020 and 2021). Regarding the research as a whole: Samples from collaborators originated in the United States, Italy and Spain and spanned both the acute and convalescent phases of COVID-19. The dataset comprised deeply sampled blood TCRbeta repertoires from subjects exposed to, actively infected with, or recovered from COVID-19. Sample metadata almost always included a de-identified subject ID, COVID-19 status, age in years and sex. Where available, HLA class I and class II types were obtained from metadata supplied by the sample provider rather than from assay-based typing. The material from the prospective study consisted of cDNA or gDNA derived from T cells, B-cell-depleted T cells, or PBMCs. The repertoires were made available in a free public database intended to serve as a resource for research on the immune response to SARS-CoV-2. Samples were obtained from the ongoing ImmuneRACE study (first 160 participants) and from over a thousand subjects provided by 6 global collaborators. Study-wide conclusions, independent of this receptor: How much clinical and demographic metadata was included differed by source and by participant, and the metadata was provided uncurated.

Whole blood was collected in K2EDTA tubes by collaborating institutions according to the institutions' own protocols. Collaborator samples were shipped for TCRbeta analysis as frozen whole blood, isolated PBMCs, or DNA extracted from either sample type. TCRbeta CDR3 regions were amplified from genomic DNA using the immunoSEQ Assay, a bias-controlled multiplex PCR. From the authors' description of their analysis: Nucleated cell counts per sample were estimated from amplification of reference gene primers within the assay. To quantify the absolute abundance of each unique TCRbeta CDR3 rearrangement, sequence reads were collapsed and filtered. For each sample, productive Simpson clonality was calculated as the square root of Simpson's diversity index over productive rearrangements. TCRdb stores this immuneACCESS table with in-frame sequences only. Part of the clones is absent; in the studies checked, under half of the shortfall reflects unresolved V genes, and no reason is known for the rest. From that table come the V and J calls and clone size; the DNA was used to work out D and trimming. This sample comprises approximately 140,000 clones, more than 75% of them detected only once. Clones ranked in the top ten supply around 6.5% of the sample.

Notes on this clone: It has no known antigen specificity. No base qualities exist here, and no much larger clone lies one base off it.

Trimming costs V 0 bases and J 7 bases, and their ends lie 14 bases apart. Reading from cysteine to phenylalanine, the CDR3 counts 16 amino acids. Only the CDR3 DNA is retained, 48 bases long and in frame from the first base. CDR1 SGHNT and CDR2 YYREEE were looked up in the germline V gene (reference sequence). This receptor was obtained from a man aged 80 or over with acute or convalescent COVID-19. This receptor chain uses TRBV5-4 and TRBJ1-6; TRBD1 could be the D gene, as 6 bases match. Sequenced material: peripheral blood. The base sequence is TGTGCCAGCAGCTTGGATGGACAGCTAACCAATTCACCCCTCCACTTT. Its protein is CASSLDGQLTNSPLHF. With the rest looked up from the reference TRBV5-4 and TRBJ1-6 genes rather than sequenced, the full variable domain is ETGVTQSPTHLIKTRGQQVTLRCSSQSGHNTVSWYQQALGQGPQFIFQYYREEENGRGNFPPRFSGLQFPNYSSELNVNALELDDSALYLCASSLDGQLTNSPLHFGNGTRLTVT.